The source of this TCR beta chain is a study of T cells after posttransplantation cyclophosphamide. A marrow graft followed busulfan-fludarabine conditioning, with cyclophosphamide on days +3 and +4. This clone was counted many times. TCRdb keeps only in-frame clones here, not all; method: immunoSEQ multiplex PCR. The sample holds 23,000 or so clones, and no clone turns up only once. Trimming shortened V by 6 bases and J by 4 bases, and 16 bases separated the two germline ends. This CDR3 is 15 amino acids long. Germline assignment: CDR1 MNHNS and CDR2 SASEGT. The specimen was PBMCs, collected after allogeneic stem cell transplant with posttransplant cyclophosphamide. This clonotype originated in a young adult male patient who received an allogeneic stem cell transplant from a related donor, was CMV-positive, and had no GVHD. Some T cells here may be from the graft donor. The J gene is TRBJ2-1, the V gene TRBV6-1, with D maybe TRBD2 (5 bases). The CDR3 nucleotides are TGTGCCAGCAGACCCGGGAACTGGGGTTACAATGAGCAGTTCTTC. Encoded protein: CASRPGNWGYNEQFF.